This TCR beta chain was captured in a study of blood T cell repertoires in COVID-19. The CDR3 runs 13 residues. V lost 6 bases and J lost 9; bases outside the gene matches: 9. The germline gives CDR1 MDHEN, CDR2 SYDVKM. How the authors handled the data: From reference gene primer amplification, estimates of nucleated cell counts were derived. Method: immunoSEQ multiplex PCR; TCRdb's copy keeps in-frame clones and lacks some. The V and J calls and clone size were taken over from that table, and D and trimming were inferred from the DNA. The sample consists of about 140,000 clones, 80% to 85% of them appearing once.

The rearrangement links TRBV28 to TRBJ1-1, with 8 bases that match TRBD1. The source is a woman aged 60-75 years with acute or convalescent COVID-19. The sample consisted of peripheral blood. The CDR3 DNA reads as TGTGCCAGCAGGTTCATGGGACAGGAGAAAGCTTTCTTT. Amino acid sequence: CASRFMGQEKAFF.